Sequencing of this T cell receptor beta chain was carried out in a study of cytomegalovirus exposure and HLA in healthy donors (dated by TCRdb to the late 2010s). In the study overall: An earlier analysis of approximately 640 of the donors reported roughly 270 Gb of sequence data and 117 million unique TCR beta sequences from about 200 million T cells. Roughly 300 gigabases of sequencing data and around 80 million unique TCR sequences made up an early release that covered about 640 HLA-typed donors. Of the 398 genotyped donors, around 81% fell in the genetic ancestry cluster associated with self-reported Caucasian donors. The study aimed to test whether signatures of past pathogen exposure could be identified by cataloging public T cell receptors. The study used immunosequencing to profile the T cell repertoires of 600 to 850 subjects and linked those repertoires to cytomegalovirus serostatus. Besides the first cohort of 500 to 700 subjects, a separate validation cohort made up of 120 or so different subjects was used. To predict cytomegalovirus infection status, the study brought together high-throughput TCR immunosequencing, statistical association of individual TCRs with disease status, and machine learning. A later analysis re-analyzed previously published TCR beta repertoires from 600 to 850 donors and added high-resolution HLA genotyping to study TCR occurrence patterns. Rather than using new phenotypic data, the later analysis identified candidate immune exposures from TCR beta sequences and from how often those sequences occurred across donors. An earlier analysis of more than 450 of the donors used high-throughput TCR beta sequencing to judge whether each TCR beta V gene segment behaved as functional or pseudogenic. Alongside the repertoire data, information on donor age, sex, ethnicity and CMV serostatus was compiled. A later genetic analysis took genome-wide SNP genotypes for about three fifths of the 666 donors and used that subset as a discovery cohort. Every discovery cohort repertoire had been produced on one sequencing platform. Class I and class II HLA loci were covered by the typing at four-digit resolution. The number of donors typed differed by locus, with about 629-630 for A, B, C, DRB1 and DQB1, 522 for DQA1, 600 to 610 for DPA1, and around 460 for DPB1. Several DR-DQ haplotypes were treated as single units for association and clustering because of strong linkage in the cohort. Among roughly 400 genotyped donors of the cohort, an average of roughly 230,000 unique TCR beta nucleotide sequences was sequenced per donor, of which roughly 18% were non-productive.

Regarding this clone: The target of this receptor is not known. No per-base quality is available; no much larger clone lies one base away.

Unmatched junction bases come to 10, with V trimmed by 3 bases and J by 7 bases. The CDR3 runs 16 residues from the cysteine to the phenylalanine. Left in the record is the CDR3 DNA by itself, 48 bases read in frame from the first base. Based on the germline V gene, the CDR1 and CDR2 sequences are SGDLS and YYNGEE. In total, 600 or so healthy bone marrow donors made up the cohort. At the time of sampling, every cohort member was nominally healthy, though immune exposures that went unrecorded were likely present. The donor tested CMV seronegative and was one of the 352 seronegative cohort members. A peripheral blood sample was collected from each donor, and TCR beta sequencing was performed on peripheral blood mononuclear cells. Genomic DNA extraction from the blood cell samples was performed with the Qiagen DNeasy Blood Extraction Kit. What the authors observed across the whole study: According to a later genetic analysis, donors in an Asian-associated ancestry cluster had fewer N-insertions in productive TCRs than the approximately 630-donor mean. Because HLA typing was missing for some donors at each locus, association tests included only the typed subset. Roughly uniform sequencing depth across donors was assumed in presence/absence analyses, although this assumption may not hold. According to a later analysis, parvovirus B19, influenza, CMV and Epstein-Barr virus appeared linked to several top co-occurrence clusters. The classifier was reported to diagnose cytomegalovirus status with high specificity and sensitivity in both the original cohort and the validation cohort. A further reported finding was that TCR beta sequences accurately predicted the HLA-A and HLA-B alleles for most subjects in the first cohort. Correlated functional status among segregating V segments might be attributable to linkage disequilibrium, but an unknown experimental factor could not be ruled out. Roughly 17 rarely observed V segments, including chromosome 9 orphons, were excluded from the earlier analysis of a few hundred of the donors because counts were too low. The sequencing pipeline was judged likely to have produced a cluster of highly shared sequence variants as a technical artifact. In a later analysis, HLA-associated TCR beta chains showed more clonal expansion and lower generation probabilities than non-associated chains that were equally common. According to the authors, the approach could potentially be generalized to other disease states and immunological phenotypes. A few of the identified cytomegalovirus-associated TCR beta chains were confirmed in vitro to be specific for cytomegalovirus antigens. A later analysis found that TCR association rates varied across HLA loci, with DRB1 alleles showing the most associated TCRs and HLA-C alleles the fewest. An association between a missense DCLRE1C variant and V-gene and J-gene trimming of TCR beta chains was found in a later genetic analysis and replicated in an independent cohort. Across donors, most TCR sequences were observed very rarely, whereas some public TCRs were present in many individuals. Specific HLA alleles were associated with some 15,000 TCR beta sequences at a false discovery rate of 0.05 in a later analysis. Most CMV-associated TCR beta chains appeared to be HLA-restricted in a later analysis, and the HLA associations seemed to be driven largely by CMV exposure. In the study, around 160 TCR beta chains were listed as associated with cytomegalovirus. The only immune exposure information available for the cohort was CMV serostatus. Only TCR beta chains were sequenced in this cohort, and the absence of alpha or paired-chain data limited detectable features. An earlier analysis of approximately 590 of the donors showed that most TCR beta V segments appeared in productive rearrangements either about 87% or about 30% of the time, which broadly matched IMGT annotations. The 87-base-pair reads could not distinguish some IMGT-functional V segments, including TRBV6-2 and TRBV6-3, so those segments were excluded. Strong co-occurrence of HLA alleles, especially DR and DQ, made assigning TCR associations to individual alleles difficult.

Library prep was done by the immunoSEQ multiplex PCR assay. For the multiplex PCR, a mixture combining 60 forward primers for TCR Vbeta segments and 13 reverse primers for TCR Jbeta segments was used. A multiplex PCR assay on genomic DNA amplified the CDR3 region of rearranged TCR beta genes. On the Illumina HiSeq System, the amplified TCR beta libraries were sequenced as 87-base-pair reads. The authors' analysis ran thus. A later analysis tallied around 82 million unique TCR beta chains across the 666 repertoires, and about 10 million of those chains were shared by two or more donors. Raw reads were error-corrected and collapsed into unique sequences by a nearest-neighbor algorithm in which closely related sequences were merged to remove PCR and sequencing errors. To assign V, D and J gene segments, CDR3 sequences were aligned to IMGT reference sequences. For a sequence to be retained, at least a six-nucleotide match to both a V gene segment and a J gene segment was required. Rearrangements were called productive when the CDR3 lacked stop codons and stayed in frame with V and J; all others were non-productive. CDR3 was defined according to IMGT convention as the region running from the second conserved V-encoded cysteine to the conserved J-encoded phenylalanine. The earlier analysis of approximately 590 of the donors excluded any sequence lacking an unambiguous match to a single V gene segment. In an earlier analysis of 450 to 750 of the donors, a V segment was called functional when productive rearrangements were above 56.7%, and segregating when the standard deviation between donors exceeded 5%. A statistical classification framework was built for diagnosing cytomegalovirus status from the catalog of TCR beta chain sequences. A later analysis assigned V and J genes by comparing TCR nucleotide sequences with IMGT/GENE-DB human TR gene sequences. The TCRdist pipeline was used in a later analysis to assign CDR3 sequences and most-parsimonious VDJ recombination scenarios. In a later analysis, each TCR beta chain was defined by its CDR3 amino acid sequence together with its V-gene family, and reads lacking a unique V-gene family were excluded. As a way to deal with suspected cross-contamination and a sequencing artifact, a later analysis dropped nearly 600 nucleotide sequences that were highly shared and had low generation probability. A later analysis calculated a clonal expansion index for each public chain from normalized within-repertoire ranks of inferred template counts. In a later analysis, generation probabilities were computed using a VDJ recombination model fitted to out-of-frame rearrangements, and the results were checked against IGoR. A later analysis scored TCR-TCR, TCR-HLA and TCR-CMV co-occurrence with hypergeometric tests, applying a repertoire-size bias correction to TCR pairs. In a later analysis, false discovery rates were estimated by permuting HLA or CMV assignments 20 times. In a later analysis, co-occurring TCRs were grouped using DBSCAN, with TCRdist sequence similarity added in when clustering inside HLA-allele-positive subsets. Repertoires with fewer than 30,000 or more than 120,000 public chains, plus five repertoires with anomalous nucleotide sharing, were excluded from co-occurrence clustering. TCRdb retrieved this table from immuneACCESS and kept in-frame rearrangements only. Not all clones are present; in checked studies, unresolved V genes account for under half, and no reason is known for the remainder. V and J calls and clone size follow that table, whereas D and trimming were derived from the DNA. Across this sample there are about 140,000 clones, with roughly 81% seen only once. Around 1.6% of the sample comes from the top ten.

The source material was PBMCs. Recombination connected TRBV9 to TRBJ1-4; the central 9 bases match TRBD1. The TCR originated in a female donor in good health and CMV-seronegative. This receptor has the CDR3 CASSAPGQGMSEKLFF. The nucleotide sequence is TGTGCCAGCAGCGCCCCTGGACAGGGGATGAGTGAAAAACTGTTTTTT.